The T cell receptor (beta chain) under discussion was sequenced for a study of blood T cell repertoires in COVID-19 (TCRdb year 2020). Study-wide context: Samples from collaborators originated in the United States, Italy and Spain and spanned both the acute and convalescent phases of COVID-19. The prospective study material was composed of cDNA or gDNA derived from T cells, B-cell-depleted T cells, or PBMCs. Subjects who had been exposed to COVID-19, were actively infected with it, or had recovered from it provided the deeply sampled blood TCRbeta repertoires that made up the dataset. The repertoires were released in a freely available public database intended as a resource for research on the immune response to SARS-CoV-2. The samples were drawn from the first 160 participants of the ongoing ImmuneRACE study and from 950 to 1,500 subjects provided by 6 global collaborators. Nearly every sample came with metadata listing a de-identified subject ID, COVID-19 status, age in years and sex. Where available, HLA class I and class II types were taken from metadata supplied by the sample provider and were not determined by assay-based typing. Here is what the overall study found, with its caveats: The amount of clinical and demographic metadata varied by source and participant and was provided uncurated.

CDR1 and CDR2 are read off the germline V gene (reference sequence) as GTSNPN and SVGIG. From the cysteine up to the phenylalanine, the CDR3 has a length of 13 residues. CDR3 DNA is the only sequence kept; it has 39 bases, read in frame from the first base. TCRbeta CDR3 regions were amplified from genomic DNA by means of the immunoSEQ Assay, a bias-controlled multiplex PCR. In the paper's pipeline: Nucleated cell counts per sample were estimated from amplification of reference gene primers within the assay. To quantify the absolute abundance of each unique TCRbeta CDR3 rearrangement, sequence reads were collapsed and filtered. For each sample, productive Simpson clonality was calculated as the square root of Simpson's diversity index over productive rearrangements. TCRdb took this table from immuneACCESS and kept in-frame rearrangements with V and J called. Such tables lack part of the clones; where checked against another copy, unresolved V genes explain under half of the gap, and the rest is unexplained. V and J calls and clone size are those listed in that table; D and trimming were worked out from the DNA. The sample table shows some 130,000 clones, and more than 60% are seen once. Less than 15% of the sample belongs to the ten largest clones.

Details on this clone: What this receptor recognizes is not known. Per-base quality was not reported, and no clone a single base away is much larger than it.

Each collaborating institution followed its own protocols to collect whole blood in K2EDTA tubes. For TCRbeta analysis, collaborator samples were shipped as frozen whole blood, as isolated PBMCs, or as DNA extracted from either sample type. The sample was peripheral blood. This clonotype was obtained from a man older than 75 with acute or convalescent COVID-19. The rearranged segments are TRBV30 and TRBJ2-2, with 9 bases in between that match TRBD1. The CDR3 has the sequence CASDRGSTGELFF. The DNA reads TGTGCTTCGGACAGGGGTAGCACCGGGGAGCTGTTTTTT.